Below, 6 T cell receptor beta chains from the same sample are listed, as sequenced in a study of identical twins. Each CDR3 protein gets one entry after TCRdb re-called the 5' RACE reads with MiXCR. Here the sample spans 300,000 to 400,000 distinct CDR3 sequences, 9% to 10% being singletons. Sequencing was performed on naive T cells sorted from blood. All receptors derive from a woman between 45 and 60 years old in good health.

This clonotype was observed a handful of times. J is TRBJ2-1 and V is TRBV6-5; 11 nucleotides match TRBD2. The V gene's germline CDR1 is MNHEY and CDR2 SVGAGI. CDR3 length equals 16 residues. Losses at the gene ends were 6 bases for V and 5 bases for J; bases not matched to a gene: 9. CDR3 DNA sequence: TGTGCCAGCAGAGATCGTAGCGGGAGGGCCCACAATGAGCAGTTCTTC. It encodes CASRDRSGRAHNEQFF.

The chain is built from TRBV20-1 and TRBJ2-1; 10 bases align to TRBD2. The germline V gene has CDR1 DFQATT and CDR2 SNEGSKA (reference sequence). Trimming cost V 2 bases and J 9 bases; bases outside gene matches: 10. This CDR3 contains 15 residues. The CDR3 spells CSARQASGRMGEQFF. Here the CDR3 DNA reads TGCAGTGCTAGACAGGCTAGCGGGAGAATGGGTGAGCAGTTCTTC.

This clonotype has a handful of counts. This chain connects TRBV5-1 to TRBJ2-2; TRBD1 or TRBD2 may be the D gene (7 bases each). The germline V gene encodes CDR1 SGHRS and CDR2 YFSETQ. This CDR3 spans 16 amino acids. The V end was cut by 0 bases, the J end by 6 bases, with 15 bases between. CDR3 amino acids: CASSLGQTGRAGELFF. CDR3 nucleotides: TGCGCCAGCAGCTTGGGCCAGACAGGGAGGGCCGGGGAGCTGTTTTTT.

This clonotype was recorded many times. The CDR3: CSVAGGRFYNEQFF. The CDR3 DNA sequence: TGCAGCGTTGCTGGAGGACGGTTCTACAATGAGCAGTTCTTC. V usage is TRBV29-1 and J usage is TRBJ2-1; a possible D gene is TRBD2 (5 bases). The CDR3 consists of 14 residues. CDR1 and CDR2 (germline): SQVTM, ANQGSEA. The germline V and J ends were trimmed by 4 bases and 3 bases, with 13 bases remaining between them.

This clonotype was detected many times. The chain employs TRBV7-8 and TRBJ2-5; D call uncertain. Per the germline V gene, CDR1 is SGHVS and CDR2 is FQNEAQ. This CDR3 region has 13 residues. V shed 5 bases and J shed 4 bases, with 11 bases lying between them. The CDR3 DNA sequence: TGTGCCAGCAGCCCCCCGGTCATAGAGACCCAGTACTTC. Protein: CASSPPVIETQYF. The full variable domain, rest sourced from reference TRBV7-8 and TRBJ2-5, is GAGVSQSPRYKVAKRGQDVALRCDPISGHVSLFWYQQALGQGPEFLTYFQNEAQLDKSGLPSDRFFAERPEGSVSTLKIQRTQQEDSAVYLCASSPPVIETQYFGPGTRLLVL.

This clonotype has more than one count but fewer than ten. V usage is TRBV12-5 and J usage is TRBJ2-5; 7 bases match TRBD1. After removal of 0 bases from V and 2 bases from J, the junction contained 6 bases not matched to a gene. The CDR3 spans 16 residues. From germline, CDR1 is LGHNT and CDR2 FRNRAP. The DNA of the CDR3 is TGTGCTAGTGGTTTGGTACTCGGGACAGCTCAAGAGACCCAGTACTTC. Translated, it gives CASGLVLGTAQETQYF.